These 3 T cell receptor beta chains originate from one sample sequenced in a study of follicular helper T cells after annual influenza vaccination. Produced via immunoSEQ multiplex PCR; TCRdb's table is partial and in-frame only. The top ten hold 0.27% of the sample, which has about 13,000 clones, 84% seen once. Described time point: 2014-2015 season, pre-vaccination. The sample consisted of CXCR5- memory CD4+ T cells sorted from blood, taken on the day of influenza vaccination. Receptors were obtained from an adult who received the influenza vaccine.

A few counts support this clone. This CDR3 is CASSVDRIYEQYF. The DNA of the CDR3 is TGTGCCAGCAGCGTGGACAGGATCTACGAGCAGTACTTC. The chain is built from TRBV5-4 and TRBJ2-7, with 7 bases aligning to TRBD1. The CDR3 loop spans 13 amino acids. Trimming removed 4 bases from V and 3 bases from J; junction bases left unmatched: 4. Germline CDR1 reads SGHNT; CDR2 reads YYREEE (reference sequence).

This chain joins TRBV28 and TRBJ1-5; D is possibly TRBD1 (5 bases). The CDR3 extends over 15 amino acids. Trimming removed 2 bases at V and 3 bases at J, with 11 bases between. Per germline, CDR1 MDHEN and CDR2 SYDVKM. The CDR3 coding sequence is TGTGCCAGCAGTTTAGCAGGGAGAAACAATCAGCCCCAGCATTTT. Residues: CASSLAGRNNQPQHF. The full variable domain, in which reference TRBV28 and TRBJ1-5 provide the parts outside the CDR3, is DVKVTQSSRYLVKRTGEKVFLECVQDMDHENMFWYRQDPGLGLRLIYFSYDVKMKEKGDIPEGYSVSREKKERFSLILESASTNQTSMYLCASSLAGRNNQPQHFGDGTRLSIL.

This chain joins TRBV5-4 and TRBJ2-5; 8 positions agree with TRBD2. Losses at the gene ends were 2 bases for V and 3 bases for J; bases not matched to a gene: 0. Germline V CDR1 and CDR2: SGHNT, YYREEE (reference sequence). The CDR3 runs 13 residues. The CDR3 DNA reads TGTGCCAGCAGCTTTAGCGGGGAAGAGACCCAGTACTTC. Translating it yields CASSFSGEETQYF.